This T cell receptor (beta chain) was recovered during a study of STAT5B mutations in CD4+ large granular lymphocyte leukemia. In the study overall: Among healthy donors, a particular HLA allele went with more CDR3 'QG' motifs.

The assay was run at survey level. The assay was immunoSEQ multiplex PCR, and TCRdb's table has in-frame clones only and misses some. There are 25,000 to 40,000 clones in the sample; 75% to 85% occur only once, and approximately 4.4% lies in the top ten. Study-wide results and limits: Top patient clones used TRBV06 genes more often: 8/27 versus 2/35 in controls. Main leukemic clonotypes were patient-specific, but more than 20% appeared at low frequency elsewhere.

There are 13 residues in the CDR3. Per the germline V gene, CDR1 is MNHEY and CDR2 is SMNVEV (reference sequence). To note about this clone: No antigen is known for it.

Sequencing was done on a sample of CD4+ T cells from blood buffy coats. This receptor was obtained from a human donor in good health. The rearrangement links TRBV27 to TRBJ2-5; 14 positions agree with TRBD2. The last part of the DNA fits TRBJ2-7 better; the J call may be wrong. The CDR3 bases are TGTGCCATCGGGACTAGCGGGAGCCACGAGCAGTACTTC. It yields the protein CAIGTSGSHEQYF.